This TCR beta chain was profiled in a study of a mutant IDH1 vaccine in newly diagnosed glioma. Study background: With temozolomide cycles, or 4-6 weeks after radiotherapy alone, vaccination was started. The week-35 safety follow-up was V12, and the week-47 study end was V13.

Remarks on this clone: The antigen is undetermined.

Trimming at V came to 5 bases and at J to 3 bases, leaving 10 bases not matched to a gene. Germline CDR1 and CDR2: SGHRS and YFSETQ. CDR3 length: 15 residues. Study observations and caveats: Pseudoprogression appears to have had no connection to changes in top peripheral T cell clonotypes.

Produced via immunoSEQ multiplex PCR; TCRdb's table is partial and in-frame only. The sample shows about 40,000 clones, 75% to 85% of them seen only once. Regarding time point: week 35, safety follow-up. Topical imiquimod accompanied each vaccine dose, which consisted of 300 ug of mutant IDH1 20-mer peptide. The rearrangement joins TRBV5-1 to TRBJ1-1, with 7 bases identical to TRBD1. Sequenced here: PBMCs, sampled from a glioma patient whose treatment included an IDH1 peptide vaccine. The origin of this receptor is a woman between 50 and 59 years old with glioma. CDR3 sequence reads: CASRETGIRDTEAFF. CDR3 nucleotides: TGCGCCAGCAGAGAGACAGGGATCAGGGACACTGAAGCTTTCTTT.